The entry that follows covers one TCR beta chain sequence. This entry comes from a study of shared clonotypes between healthy human individuals. Splitting of CD4+ cells produced CD45RA+ naive and CD45RA-negative memory subsets. Germline CDR1 reads SNHLY; CDR2 reads FYNNEI. Trimming took 9 bases from V and 6 from J; bases not matched to a gene: 4. CDR3 length: 12 amino acids. Data came from immunoSEQ multiplex PCR; TCRdb stores just in-frame clones and leaves some out. The table lists about 1 million clones, about 75% of them singletons. The specimen sequenced was memory CD4+ T cells sorted from blood. Indicated subset: CD45RA-negative fraction. The source is a man aged 18 to 30 in good health. The chain is built from TRBV2 and TRBJ1-3, with 8 nucleotides matching TRBD1. The CDR3 sequence is CASRTGSNTIYF. CDR3 DNA sequence: TGTGCCAGTCGGACAGGGTCAAACACCATATATTTT.